These 15 T cell receptor beta chains share one sample of origin, sequenced in a study of T cells after yellow fever vaccination. TCRdb re-called the 5' RACE reads with MiXCR, one entry per CDR3 protein. The sample yields about 160,000 distinct CDR3 sequences, 6% to 7.5% seen once. Sequenced material: CD4+ T cells sorted from PBMCs, taken 4 to 6 days after the first yellow fever vaccination. The source is a man between 18 and 35 years old who received the YFV17D yellow fever vaccine.

There are many counts of this clonotype. The J gene is TRBJ1-3, the V gene TRBV4-1, with D hard to call. The CDR3 length is 12 residues. Germline V gives CDR1 MGHRA, CDR2 YSYEKL. The V end was cut by 9 bases, the J end by 5 bases, with 11 bases between. The CDR3 region has the DNA TGCGCCAGTGGGGAGCATCGAAACACCATATATTTT. Its protein product is CASGEHRNTIYF.

This clonotype was counted a few times. V gene TRBV12-3 or TRBV12-4 combines with J gene TRBJ2-3; the match to TRBD2 covers 10 bases. After removal of 3 bases from V and 1 base from J, the junction contained 4 bases not matched to a gene. The CDR3 runs 16 residues. CDR3 in DNA: TGTGCCAGCAGTTTCGGGACTAGCGTCGGCACAGATACGCAGTATTTT. Its translation is CASSFGTSVGTDTQYF.

This clonotype has a count of ten or more. This sequence joins TRBV7-2 and TRBJ1-1, with D maybe TRBD1 (5 bases). V dropped 5 bases and J dropped 4 bases, with 17 bases sitting between them. The CDR3 totals 15 residues. CDR1 is SGHTA, CDR2 FQGNSA, per germline. This CDR3 reads CASSPGPARGTEAFF. DNA for the CDR3: TGTGCCAGCAGCCCCGGACCCGCTAGGGGCACTGAAGCTTTCTTT. Full variable domain (outside the CDR3, taken from reference TRBV7-2 and TRBJ1-1): GAGVSQSPSNKVTEKGKDVELRCDPISGHTALYWYRQSLGQGLEFLIYFQGNSAPDKSGLPSDRFSAERTGGSVSTLTIQRTQQEDSAVYLCASSPGPARGTEAFFGQGTRLTVV.

The rearrangement links TRBV9 to TRBJ2-6; the D call may be TRBD1 or TRBD2 (5 bases each). The CDR3 is 17 amino acids. CDR1 is SGDLS, CDR2 YYNGEE, per germline. Trimming removed 2 bases from V and 0 bases from J, with 12 bases in between. The CDR3 nucleotides read TGTGCCAGCAGCGTGGCCGGGACCTCCTCTGGGGCCAACGTCCTGACTTTC. Protein product: CASSVAGTSSGANVLTF.

Comment on this clonotype: Germline is not matched at one junction end, which may reflect a read error. The genes are TRBV12-3 or TRBV12-4 and TRBJ2-3; D unresolved. This CDR3 has 14 residues. The CDR3 nucleotides are TGTGCCAGCTGTTTTCTGGTCCGAACAGATACGCAGTATTTT. As protein: CASCFLVRTDTQYF.

The chain joins TRBV29-1 to TRBJ2-7; 7 nucleotides align to TRBD1. The CDR3 loop spans 12 amino acids. Germline CDR1 reads SQVTM; CDR2 reads ANQGSEA. V was clipped by 5 bases and J by 3 bases; unmatched bases: 4. DNA for the CDR3: TGCAGCGTTTCCCCAGGGGGCTACGAGCAGTACTTC. Its protein is CSVSPGGYEQYF.

This clonotype has more than one count but fewer than ten. J is TRBJ1-1 and V is TRBV7-2; D possibly corresponds to TRBD1 (5 bases). CDR1 is SGHTA and CDR2 is FQGNSA in the germline V gene. V lost 5 bases and J 1 base, leaving 11 bases between the germline ends. This CDR3 is 14 amino acids long. The CDR3 nucleotides read TGTGCCAGCAGCGCGGGACCCCCGAACACTGAAGCTTTCTTT. It is translated as CASSAGPPNTEAFF. The full variable domain, with the rest looked up from reference TRBV7-2 and TRBJ1-1, is GAGVSQSPSNKVTEKGKDVELRCDPISGHTALYWYRQSLGQGLEFLIYFQGNSAPDKSGLPSDRFSAERTGGSVSTLTIQRTQQEDSAVYLCASSAGPPNTEAFFGQGTRLTVV.

This chain uses TRBV18 with TRBJ1-6; 10 bases are a match to TRBD1. Per the germline V gene, CDR1 is KGHSH and CDR2 is LQKENI. V lost 3 bases to trimming and J lost 4 bases; unmatched junction nucleotides: 12. The CDR3 has 19 amino acids. The CDR3 loop is CASSPADRGFSGYNSPLHF. Here the CDR3 DNA reads TGTGCCAGCTCACCGGCGGACAGGGGGTTCTCGGGATATAATTCACCCCTCCACTTT.

This clonotype showed up many times. V and J are TRBV2 and TRBJ2-3; D possibly corresponds to TRBD1 (6 bases). Germline V gene data show CDR1 as SNHLY and CDR2 as FYNNEI. V gave up 8 bases and J gave up 1 base, with 16 bases separating them. The CDR3 is made up of 15 amino acids. Here the CDR3 DNA reads TGTGCCAGCCCTGATTCCAGGGGAGGCACAGATACGCAGTATTTT. Protein product: CASPDSRGGTDTQYF.

This clonotype was detected ten times or more. The V and J genes are TRBV11-2 and TRBJ2-7, with D perhaps matching TRBD1 or TRBD2 (5 bases each). The CDR3 extends over 14 amino acids. Germline CDR1 reads SGHAT; CDR2 reads FQNNGV. The V gene lost 5 bases and the J gene lost 4 bases, with 15 bases spanning the gap. DNA of the CDR3: TGTGCCAGCAGCAGGGACCAGGGTGGATACGAGCAGTACGTC. It specifies CASSRDQGGYEQYV.

A few counts support this clonotype. The rearrangement joins TRBV2 to TRBJ1-1; D call uncertain. CDR1 is SNHLY, CDR2 FYNNEI, per germline. The CDR3 has 13 residues. V lost 5 bases, J lost 6 bases, and 13 bases lay in between. The CDR3 here is CASSLTETSEAFF. The CDR3 DNA is TGTGCCAGCAGTCTGACCGAAACTTCTGAAGCTTTCTTT.

This clonotype was found once. The conserved phenylalanine or tryptophan normally closing the CDR3 is absent here, so this likely arose from a read error. The rearrangement uses TRBV19 and TRBJ1-5; no definite D call. The germline V gene encodes CDR1 LNHDA and CDR2 SQIVND (reference sequence). The CDR3 is 14 amino acids. Trimming stripped 3 bases from V and 5 bases from J, with 11 bases between. In DNA, the CDR3 is TGTGCCAGTAGTATTGGAGGGTTCGATCAGCCCCAGCATCTT. This codes for CASSIGGFDQPQHL.

There are many counts of this clonotype. V and J are TRBV5-1 and TRBJ2-5; D is undetermined. Germline loops: CDR1 SGHRS, CDR2 YFSETQ. The CDR3 is made up of 12 amino acids. V dropped 4 bases and J dropped 5 bases, with 9 bases sitting between them. Here the CDR3 DNA reads TGCGCCAGCAGCGAAATTTGGGAGACCCAGTACTTC. Protein: CASSEIWETQYF.

This clonotype was observed at least ten times. The chain couples TRBV28 to TRBJ2-3; a weak D match, TRBD1 (5 bases). V was pared by 2 bases and J by 6 bases, with 18 bases between. The CDR3 totals 16 residues. Germline V gene data show CDR1 as MDHEN and CDR2 as SYDVKM. CDR3 protein: CASSLIARARGDTQYF. In DNA, the CDR3 is TGTGCCAGCAGTTTAATAGCCCGAGCTAGGGGTGATACGCAGTATTTT.

There are many counts of this clonotype. This rearrangement joins TRBV4-1 to TRBJ1-6; 9 nucleotides match TRBD1. J gave up 9 bases and V 1 base, and 7 bases lay outside the gene matches. Germline V lookup: CDR1 MGHRA, CDR2 YSYEKL. CDR3 length: 16 amino acids. The chain's CDR3 is CASSQGQDRGPSPLHF. Here the CDR3 DNA reads TGCGCCAGCAGCCAAGGTCAGGACAGGGGACCTTCACCCCTCCACTTT.